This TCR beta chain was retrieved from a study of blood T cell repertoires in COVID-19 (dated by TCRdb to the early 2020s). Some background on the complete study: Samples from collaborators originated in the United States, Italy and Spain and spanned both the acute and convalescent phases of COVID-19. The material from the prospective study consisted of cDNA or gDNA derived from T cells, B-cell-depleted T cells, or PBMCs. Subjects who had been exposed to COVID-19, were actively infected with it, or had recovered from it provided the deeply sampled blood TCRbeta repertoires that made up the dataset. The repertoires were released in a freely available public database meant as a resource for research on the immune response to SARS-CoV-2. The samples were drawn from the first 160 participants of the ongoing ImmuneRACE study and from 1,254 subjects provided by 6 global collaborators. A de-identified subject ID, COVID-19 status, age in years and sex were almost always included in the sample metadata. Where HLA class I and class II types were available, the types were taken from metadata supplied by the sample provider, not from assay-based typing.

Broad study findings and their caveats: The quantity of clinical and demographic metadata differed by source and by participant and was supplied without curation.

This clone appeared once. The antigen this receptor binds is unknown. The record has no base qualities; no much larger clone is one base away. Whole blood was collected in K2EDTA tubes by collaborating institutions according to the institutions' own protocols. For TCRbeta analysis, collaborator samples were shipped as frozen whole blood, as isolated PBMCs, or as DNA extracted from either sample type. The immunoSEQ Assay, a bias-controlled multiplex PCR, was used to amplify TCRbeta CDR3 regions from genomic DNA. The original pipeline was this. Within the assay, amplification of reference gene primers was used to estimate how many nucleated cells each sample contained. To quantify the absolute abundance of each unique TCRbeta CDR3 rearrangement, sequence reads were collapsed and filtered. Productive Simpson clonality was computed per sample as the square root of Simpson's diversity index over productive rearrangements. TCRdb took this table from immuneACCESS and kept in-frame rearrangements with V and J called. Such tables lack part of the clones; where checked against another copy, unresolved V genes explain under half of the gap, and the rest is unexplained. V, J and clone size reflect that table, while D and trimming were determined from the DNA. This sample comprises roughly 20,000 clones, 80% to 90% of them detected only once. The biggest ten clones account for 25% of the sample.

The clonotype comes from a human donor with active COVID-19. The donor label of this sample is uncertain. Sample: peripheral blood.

The base sequence is TGTGCCAGCAGCTCCTACTCTCGGACAGGGTTAGTGGCAGATACGCAGTATTTT. This gives the protein CASSSYSRTGLVADTQYF. Recombination joined TRBV7-3 with TRBJ2-3; TRBD1 agrees with 8 junctional bases. Trimmed from V: 4 bases; trimmed from J: 4 bases; junction bases lacking a gene match: 16. From the cysteine through the phenylalanine, the CDR3 covers 18 amino acids. Only the CDR3 region is kept as DNA, spanning 54 bases read in frame from base 1. CDR1 and CDR2 were assigned from the germline V gene as SGHTA and FQGTGA.